This T cell receptor (beta chain) was recorded in a study of identical twins (dated by TCRdb to 2016 to 2017). With regard to the full study: TCR alpha and beta repertoires from monozygotic twins, unrelated adults of various ages and cord blood were deep-sequenced to test whether fetal clonotypes persist. To rule out contamination, replicate twin experiments were performed at different times with different library preparation protocols. General findings and caveats noted by the study authors: In beta out-of-frame sequences, excess twin sharing was weaker, because having fewer shared sequences lowered the signal-to-noise ratio. Out-of-frame TCR alpha sharing in monozygotic twins was systematically underestimated by recombination models, whereas sharing between unrelated individuals was in agreement with the recombination models. Zero-insertion analyses could be partly confounded by invariant T cells such as MAIT and iNKT, although diverse VJ usage argued against such confounding for most clonotypes. Because the same donors could not be followed over many years, conclusions were based on cross-sectional statistical analysis. Out-of-frame TCR alpha sequences shared between twins showed an excess of low generation-probability sequences compared with coincidental sharing between unrelated individuals. Abundant cord blood beta clonotypes carried fewer insertions; young adult naive repertoires showed a weaker similar trend, while memory repertoires showed none.

The table lists this clonotype with a few counts. It lacks a known antigen. No qualities accompany the bases; no much larger clone lies one base away. The library was obtained by 5' RACE. The sequencing machine was an Illumina HiSeq 2000. Template switching introduced a universal primer binding site; the final cDNA contained a unique molecular identifier, enabling accurate counting of TCR cDNA molecules. Specific primers in the conserved constant-segment region were used to synthesize first-strand cDNA for TCR alpha and beta chains. To control for contamination, each cDNA library was double barcoded with a SMART-Mk sample barcode plus Illumina barcodes. TruSeq adapter sequences along with Illumina sample barcodes were introduced in two successive PCR steps. The TCR alpha and beta cDNA libraries were sequenced on the Illumina HiSeq platform using custom primers. In the paper's pipeline: MiGEC processed the raw reads to extract unique molecular identifiers, while MiXCR was used to determine the CDR3 positions. For each individual, recombination models were inferred using an EM algorithm with the repgenHMM and IGoR tools. Shared clonotypes were analyzed with the tcR package in R, and sharing was normalized by the product of cloneset sizes. Out-of-frame nonproductive sequences were analyzed to study raw recombination free of thymic and clonal selection effects. Through fastp at Q25 and MiXCR, TCRdb rebuilt clones from the public reads, retaining in-frame beta chains. Rows with a matching CDR3 protein are joined into one entry that keeps the most common DNA and genes. These V and J calls rely on TCRdb rather than the paper's analysis. This sample holds about 720,000 distinct CDR3 sequences; 15% to 20% were observed only once. About 12% of the sample comes from the top ten.

The V and J ends are trimmed by 5 bases and 1 base, leaving 24 bases between them. CDR1 and CDR2 were assigned from the germline V gene (reference sequence) as PRHDT and FYEKMQ. Inclusive of the bounding cysteine and phenylalanine, the CDR3 is 18 residues long. The DNA shown is the 54-base CDR3, in frame from base 1. Every donor was a healthy Caucasian. The twin cohort consisted of three pairs of female monozygotic twins, all aged about 18 to 30 years. RNA for TCR libraries was isolated from peripheral blood mononuclear cells. These same records also appear under a second study, on T cells expressing NK-cell markers. According to the second study: In sorted CD3+CD56+NKG2C+, CD3+CD56+NKG2C- and CD3+CD56-NKG2C+ T-cell subsets from several donors, TCR beta-chain repertoires were profiled. Among the eight sequenced donors, only one was HCMV-seronegative, while the other seven were HCMV-seropositive. To restrict sorting to alphabetaTCR-expressing T cells, an anti-gammadeltaTCR antibody was added in several experiments. In six donors, the dominant CD3+CD56+NKG2C+ clonotypes ranked among the top 10 CD8+ clonotypes, making up about 1.0-7.5% of CD8+ T cells. Those dominant clonotypes were again the most abundant among CD3+CD56-NKG2C+ cells in a handful of donors, at about 28.3-65%. Whether the expanded NKG2C-expressing T cell clones were specific for HCMV antigens was left unclear. The study sequenced eight donors, all healthy volunteers chosen at random: three men and five women. HCMV-specific IgG was detected in serum with a commercial ELISA kit to determine HCMV serostatus. For over five donors, bulk peripheral blood T-cell repertoires were also sequenced from unsorted PBMC. MIGEC handled demultiplexing of the reads and grouping by UMI, while MiTCR was used to assemble and quantify clonotypes. To exclude erroneous sequences, only TCR cDNA sequences supported by at least two reads were retained. Downstream repertoire analysis used the tcR package, and clonotypes were matched across fractions by CDR3 nucleotide sequence plus V segment. VDJmatch was used to annotate antigen specificity against VDJdb, with one amino acid substitution in CDR3 permitted.

The sequence derives from a woman between 18 and 29 years old in good health. The V and J genes are TRBV13 and TRBJ2-7; D gene: possibly TRBD1, on 6 matching bases. Sample: PBMCs. The DNA sequence follows: TGTGCCAGCAGCCTTACTTCAGGGGACACGACACTTTCCTACGAGCAGTACTTC. Its product reads: CASSLTSGDTTLSYEQYF.